The clone carrying this T cell receptor (beta chain) was recorded a few times. Its antigen is unknown. TCRdb re-called the reads through MiXCR, storing one row per CDR3 protein. This repertoire shows about 280,000 distinct CDR3 sequences, around 20% found once; its top ten account for about 20%. This sample was included in a study of T cell repertoires in cytomegalovirus infection. Study-wide context: Use of recently identified HLA-C-restricted and well-studied HLA-B-restricted CMV epitopes was part of the study. Both a matching HLA type and CMV infection were indicated by public TCR beta signatures.

Study-wide results and caveats: There were carriers of CMV plus the relevant HLA, and cumulative public TCR beta family frequency identified them.

The ends were cut back, 3 bases at V and 9 bases at J, with 15 bases in the middle. The CDR3 is 14 amino acids. Germline-derived CDR1 and CDR2 are LNHNV and YYDKDF (reference sequence). V and J are TRBV15 and TRBJ2-1, with D unclear. Sequencing was performed on cultured PBMCs, taken from culture after CMV antigen stimulation. The source is a human donor in good health (CMV status not recorded). Some clones in this sample may be carry-over from other donors' samples. The CDR3 DNA reads TGTGCCACCAGCAGCGACACCGACTGTCTTGAGCAGTTCTTC. Translated: CATSSDTDCLEQFF.